The 26 T cell receptor beta chains below all came from one sample that was sequenced in a study of early T cells in non-severe SARS-CoV-2 infection. TCRdb re-called the 5' RACE reads through MiXCR, storing one row per CDR3 protein. Found here are about 46,000 distinct CDR3 sequences, over 5% of them singletons; the top ten hold about 5%. The specimen comprised whole blood, sampled at baseline. These receptors all stem from an adult who was a healthcare worker with PCR-confirmed SARS-CoV-2 infection or an uninfected control (not recorded which).

This clonotype was seen at least ten times. The chain couples TRBV4-3 to TRBJ1-5; no clear D. Trimming took 0 bases from V and 7 from J, leaving 7 bases between them. The germline V gene encodes CDR1 LGHNA and CDR2 YSLEER. The CDR3 has 13 residues. The CDR3 DNA sequence: TGCGCCAGCAGCCAAGATTGGGGACAGCCCCAGCATTTT. Translation gives CASSQDWGQPQHF.

The chain combines TRBV14 with TRBJ1-3, with D unresolved. The V end was cut by 4 bases, the J end by 6 bases, with 7 bases between. From germline, CDR1 is SGHDN and CDR2 FVKESK. The CDR3 sequence is 12 residues long. The CDR3 region is CASSRQENTIYF. CDR3 sequence (DNA): TGTGCCAGCAGCCGGCAAGAAAACACCATATATTTT.

In its sample, this clonotype was seen many times. The V and J genes are TRBV5-6 and TRBJ1-2, with TRBD1 matching 9 bases. Per germline, CDR1 SGHDT and CDR2 YYEEEE. After removal of 2 bases from V and 7 bases from J, the junction contained 9 bases not matched to a gene. The CDR3 length is 15 residues. The CDR3 here is CASSFLDRGATGYTF. The DNA for the CDR3 is TGTGCCAGCAGCTTCTTGGACAGGGGCGCAACTGGCTACACCTTC. Filled out from reference TRBV5-6 and TRBJ1-2, the complete variable domain reads DAGVTQSPTHLIKTRGQQVTLRCSPKSGHDTVSWYQQALGQGPQFIFQYYEEEERQRGNFPDRFSGHQFPNYSSELNVNALLLGDSALYLCASSFLDRGATGYTFGSGTRLTVV.

This clonotype appeared many times. The chain carries TRBV6-1 and TRBJ2-5; TRBD2 agrees at 8 bases. CDR3 size: 15 residues. Looked up from germline, CDR1 is MNHNS and CDR2 is SASEGT. Unmatched junction bases numbered 5, after V lost 0 bases and J lost 5 bases. CDR3 nucleotide sequence: TGTGCCAGCAGTGAAGCGAGCGGGAGTGTCGAGACCCAGTACTTC. Translated: CASSEASGSVETQYF.

This clonotype was seen a few times. The CDR3 reads CASSYLGRGRETQYF. CDR3 DNA sequence: TGTGCCAGCAGTTACCTGGGTAGGGGGCGAGAGACCCAGTACTTC. V and J are TRBV6-5 and TRBJ2-5, with 7 bases fitting TRBD1. CDR3 size: 15 residues. The germline CDR1 and CDR2 sequences are MNHEY and SVGAGI. The V gene end was trimmed by 2 bases and the J gene end by 4 bases; junction bases not matched to a gene: 7.

This clonotype was seen ten or more times. V usage is TRBV29-1 and J usage is TRBJ1-2, with D possibly being TRBD1 (6 bases). Per germline, CDR1 SQVTM and CDR2 ANQGSEA. The CDR3 consists of 13 residues. The V end was cut by 5 bases, the J end by 4 bases, with 14 bases between. As DNA, the CDR3 is TGCAGCGTTTTCCCGAACAGGGTCTATGGCTACACCTTC. This encodes CSVFPNRVYGYTF.

This clonotype appeared many times. The chain uses TRBV20-1 and TRBJ1-5; 7 bases match TRBD1. Losses at the gene ends were 4 bases for V and 3 bases for J; bases not matched to a gene: 6. Germline lookup yields CDR1 DFQATT and CDR2 SNEGSKA (reference sequence). CDR3 length: 14 residues. This CDR3 is CSAIGQANNQPQHF. The CDR3 nucleotides read TGCAGTGCTATCGGACAGGCGAACAATCAGCCCCAGCATTTT.

This rearrangement joins TRBV4-2 to TRBJ2-3, with no clear D. CDR1 and CDR2 from the germline V gene are LGHNA and YNFKEQ. The CDR3 runs 13 residues. Trimming took 3 bases from V and 6 from J, leaving 10 bases between them. The CDR3 loop is CASSQSPPDTQYF. The CDR3 DNA follows: TGTGCCAGCAGCCAGTCACCCCCGGATACGCAGTATTTT.

This sequence joins TRBV6-1 and TRBJ2-6; D not certain. Germline CDR1 reads MNHNS; CDR2 reads SASEGT. The CDR3 extends over 15 amino acids. The V and J ends lost 6 bases and 2 bases respectively, with 11 bases between them. CDR3 in amino acids: CASRQVMPGANVLTF. The CDR3 DNA follows: TGTGCCAGCAGGCAGGTCATGCCTGGGGCCAACGTCCTGACTTTC.

The CDR3 bases are TGTGCCAGCAGTTCGGGGGCCGGCTATGGCTACACCTTC. This gives the protein CASSSGAGYGYTF. V usage is TRBV7-9 and J usage is TRBJ1-2; D is possibly TRBD1 (6 bases). Trimming shortened V by 6 bases and J by 4 bases, and 12 bases separated the two germline ends. This CDR3 has 13 amino acids. Per germline, CDR1 SEHNR and CDR2 FQNEAQ (reference sequence).

The table lists this clonotype with many counts. CDR3 nucleotides: TGTGCCAGCTCCCCTCGGACTAGACACTCTGGAAACACCATATATTTT. This encodes CASSPRTRHSGNTIYF. The V gene is TRBV12-3 or TRBV12-4, the J gene TRBJ1-3; D call uncertain. The V gene lost 8 bases and the J gene lost 0 bases, with 17 bases spanning the gap. The CDR3 is 16 amino acids.

Many counts were recorded for this clonotype. The chain uses TRBV27 and TRBJ2-2, with 14 bases that match TRBD2. V shed 4 bases, J shed 9 bases, and the junction held 4 bases outside the gene matches. Germline V gene data show CDR1 as MNHEY and CDR2 as SMNVEV (reference sequence). The CDR3 loop spans 15 amino acids. CDR3 sequence reads: CASSYGTSGSRELFF. For the CDR3, the DNA is TGTGCCAGCAGTTACGGGACTAGCGGGAGCAGGGAGCTGTTTTTT.

This clonotype was observed a few times. This rearrangement joins TRBV11-2 to TRBJ2-1, with TRBD1 identical over 7 bases. CDR3 length equals 14 residues. Germline assignment: CDR1 SGHAT and CDR2 FQNNGV. V trimming: 5 bases; J trimming: 5 bases; junction bases outside the gene matches: 6. The CDR3 reads CASSRGQPNNEQFF. CDR3 coding DNA: TGTGCCAGCAGCCGGGGACAGCCAAACAATGAGCAGTTCTTC.

This clonotype was observed a handful of times. The chain links TRBV30 to TRBJ1-1, with 9 bases matching TRBD1. CDR3 length: 16 amino acids. Trimming took 1 base from V and 0 from J; bases not matched to a gene: 6. Per the germline V gene, CDR1 is GTSNPN and CDR2 is SVGIG (reference sequence). CDR3 sequence: CAWSGDREKLNTEAFF. CDR3 nucleotide sequence: TGTGCCTGGAGTGGGGACAGGGAAAAACTGAACACTGAAGCTTTCTTT.

Ten or more counts support this clonotype. This chain links TRBV7-6 with TRBJ2-1; 10 nucleotides match TRBD2. The germline V gene encodes CDR1 SGHVS and CDR2 FNYEAQ. Trimming took 0 bases from V and 8 from J; bases not matched to a gene: 13. The CDR3 covers 18 residues. In DNA, the CDR3 is TGTGCCAGCAGCTTAGCAGGTTTAGCGGGAGGTTCTGGCTATGAGCAGTTCTTC. Translating gives CASSLAGLAGGSGYEQFF. Using reference TRBV7-6 and TRBJ2-1 for the parts outside the CDR3, the full variable domain is GAGVSQSPRYKVTKRGQDVALRCDPISGHVSLYWYRQALGQGPEFLTYFNYEAQQDKSGLPNDRFSAERPEGSISTLTIQRTEQRDSAMYRCASSLAGLAGGSGYEQFFGPGTRLTVL.

This clonotype has a count of ten or more. The rearrangement joins TRBV28 to TRBJ2-7, with 12 nucleotides matching TRBD1. V gave up 7 bases and J gave up 7 bases; unmatched junction bases: 17. Germline V CDR1 and CDR2: MDHEN, SYDVKM. The CDR3 sequence is 17 residues long. CDR3 sequence (DNA): TGTGCCAGCAACTCTTTCCCGCCGGGACAGGGGGCGGGTGAGCAGTACTTC. This gives the protein CASNSFPPGQGAGEQYF.

This clonotype has at least ten counts. The J gene is TRBJ1-5, the V gene TRBV10-3; D is possibly TRBD1 (5 bases). Trimming took off 10 bases at V and 0 bases at J, with 13 bases between the two ends. CDR3 size: 14 residues. The germline gives CDR1 ENHRY, CDR2 SYGVKD. The CDR3 region is CATDRGNSNQPQHF. DNA for the CDR3: TGTGCCACCGACCGGGGGAATAGCAATCAGCCCCAGCATTTT.

The V gene is TRBV2, the J gene TRBJ1-1; possible D gene TRBD1, 5 bases. The germline V and J ends were trimmed by 6 bases and 9 bases, with 17 bases remaining between them. Germline loops: CDR1 SNHLY, CDR2 FYNNEI. The CDR3 totals 13 residues. CDR3 region: CASRGLHQGKAFF. The CDR3, as DNA: TGTGCCAGCAGGGGGCTTCACCAGGGTAAAGCTTTCTTT.

This clonotype was detected ten times or more. The V and J genes are TRBV5-1 and TRBJ2-1; 11 nucleotides line up with TRBD1. Unmatched junction bases numbered 3, after V lost 2 bases and J lost 8 bases. The CDR3 consists of 14 residues. Germline V CDR1 and CDR2: SGHRS, YFSETQ. The CDR3 loop reads CASSLRTGGYEQFF. The CDR3 nucleotides are TGCGCCAGCAGCTTAAGGACAGGGGGCTATGAGCAGTTCTTC.

The chain joins TRBV11-2 to TRBJ2-1; 10 nucleotides agree with TRBD2. V trimming: 4 bases; J trimming: 5 bases; junction bases outside the gene matches: 8. Germline CDR1 reads SGHAT; CDR2 reads FQNNGV. The CDR3 length is 16 residues. The CDR3 spells CASSSQREGQNNEQFF. CDR3 nucleotides: TGTGCCAGCAGCTCTCAGCGGGAGGGCCAAAACAATGAGCAGTTCTTC.

This clonotype was found many times. CDR3 region: CASSYGYSNQPQHF. The CDR3, as DNA: TGTGCCAGCAGTTACGGGTATAGCAATCAGCCCCAGCATTTT. The gene calls are TRBV12-3 or TRBV12-4 and TRBJ1-5; D is undetermined. The CDR3 runs 14 residues. V was cut by 4 bases and J by 0 bases, with 7 bases left in between.

This clonotype was picked up a small number of times. The chain is built from TRBV6-1 and TRBJ2-7, with D hard to call. Germline V gives CDR1 MNHNS, CDR2 SASEGT. The CDR3 has 12 amino acids. Deletions cut 11 bases from V and 6 bases from J, with 17 bases between. In DNA form, the CDR3 reads TGTGCCGCGGAGAGTTTTACGCGCGAGCAGTACTTC. Protein: CAAESFTREQYF.

This clonotype has a count of ten or more. This sequence joins TRBV7-8 and TRBJ2-7; TRBD2 matches 12 bases. Germline assignment: CDR1 SGHVS and CDR2 FQNEAQ. The CDR3 sequence is 15 residues long. Unmatched junction bases numbered 2, after V lost 3 bases and J lost 2 bases. The CDR3 sequence: CASSLGLAGTYEQYF. The CDR3 DNA sequence: TGTGCCAGCAGCTTGGGACTAGCGGGTACCTACGAGCAGTACTTC.

This clonotype was seen more than once but under ten times. The V and J genes are TRBV9 and TRBJ1-1; TRBD1 agrees at 10 bases. The J segment lost 0 bases and the V segment lost 0 bases, leaving 8 bases of the junction unmatched. CDR1 is SGDLS and CDR2 is YYNGEE in the germline V gene. The CDR3 consists of 18 residues. The CDR3 DNA reads TGTGCCAGCAGCGTAGGAGTAGGGACAGGGGCGTTGAACACTGAAGCTTTCTTT. Translated: CASSVGVGTGALNTEAFF.

This clonotype was detected a few times. The gene calls are TRBV24-1 and TRBJ2-1, with 10 bases matching TRBD2. V lost 5 bases to trimming and J lost 0 bases; unmatched junction nucleotides: 3. Germline V gene lookup returns CDR1 KGHDR and CDR2 SFDVKD. This CDR3 region has 16 residues. The CDR3 region has the DNA TGTGCCACCAGTGGTCAGCGGGAGGGCTCCTACAATGAGCAGTTCTTC. Its protein is CATSGQREGSYNEQFF.

This clonotype has a count of ten or more. The CDR3 bases are TGTGCCAGCAGTTTAGTGCTAGCGGACGGCGGGGAGCTGTTTTTT. Encoded protein: CASSLVLADGGELFF. The chain recombines TRBV12-3 or TRBV12-4 with TRBJ2-2; 7 positions agree with TRBD2. There are 15 residues in the CDR3. Trimming cost V 1 base and J 7 bases; bases outside gene matches: 6.